This TCR beta chain is drawn from a study of T cell repertoires in ileal Crohn's disease. With 5 bases clipped from V and 0 bases from J, the junction kept 5 bases outside the gene matches. CDR1 is SGHRS, CDR2 YFSETQ, per germline. The CDR3 has 15 amino acids. Findings and caveats of the study: Active smokers at surgery had more clonal expansions than non-smokers.

Sequenced by immunoSEQ multiplex PCR; TCRdb stores in-frame clones only, minus some. This table holds approximately 9,000 clones, roughly 79% found once. Turning to this clone: Its antigen is not known.

Patients were adults with ileal or ileocolonic Crohn's disease needing resection. Sequenced sample: ileal tissue. This chain links TRBV5-1 with TRBJ2-7; 10 bases map to TRBD1. The sequence came from an adult with Crohn's disease. CDR3 sequence reads: CASSSRTGGSYEQYF. DNA for the CDR3: TGCGCCAGCAGTTCCCGGACAGGGGGCTCCTACGAGCAGTACTTC.